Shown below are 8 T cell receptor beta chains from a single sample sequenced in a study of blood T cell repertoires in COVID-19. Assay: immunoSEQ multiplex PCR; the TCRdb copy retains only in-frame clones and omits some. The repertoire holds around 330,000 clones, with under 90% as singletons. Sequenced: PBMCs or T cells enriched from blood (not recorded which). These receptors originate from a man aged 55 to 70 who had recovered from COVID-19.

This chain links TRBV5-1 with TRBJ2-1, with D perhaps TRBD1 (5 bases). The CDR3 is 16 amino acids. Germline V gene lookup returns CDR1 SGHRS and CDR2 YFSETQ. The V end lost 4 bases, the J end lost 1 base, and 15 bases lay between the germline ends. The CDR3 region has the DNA TGCGCCAGCAGCAAGGACACCCTTAAGTCCTACAATGAGCAGTTCTTC. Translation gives CASSKDTLKSYNEQFF.

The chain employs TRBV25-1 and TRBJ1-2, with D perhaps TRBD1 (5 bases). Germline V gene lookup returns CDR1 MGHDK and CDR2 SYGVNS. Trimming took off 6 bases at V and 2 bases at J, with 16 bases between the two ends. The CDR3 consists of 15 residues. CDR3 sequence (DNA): TGTGCCAGCAGCGAACCGGGACTGGTGAACTATGGCTACACCTTC. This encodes CASSEPGLVNYGYTF.

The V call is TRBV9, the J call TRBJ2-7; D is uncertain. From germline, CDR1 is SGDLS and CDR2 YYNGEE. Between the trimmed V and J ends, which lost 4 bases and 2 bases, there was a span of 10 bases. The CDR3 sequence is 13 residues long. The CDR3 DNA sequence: TGTGCCAGCAGCTTAACTGGAGCCTACGAGCAGTACTTC. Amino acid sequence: CASSLTGAYEQYF.

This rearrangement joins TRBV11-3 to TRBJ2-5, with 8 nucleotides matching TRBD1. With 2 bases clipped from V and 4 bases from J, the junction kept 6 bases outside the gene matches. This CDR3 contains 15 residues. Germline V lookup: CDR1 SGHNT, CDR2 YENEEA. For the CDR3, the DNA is TGTGCCAGCAGCTTACGGACAGGGCCGGGAGAGACCCAGTACTTC. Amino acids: CASSLRTGPGETQYF.

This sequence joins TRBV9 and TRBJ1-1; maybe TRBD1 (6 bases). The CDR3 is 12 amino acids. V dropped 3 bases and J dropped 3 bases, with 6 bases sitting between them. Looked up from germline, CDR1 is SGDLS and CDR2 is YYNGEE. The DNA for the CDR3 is TGTGCCAGCAGCGGGACAGACACTGAAGCTTTCTTT. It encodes CASSGTDTEAFF.

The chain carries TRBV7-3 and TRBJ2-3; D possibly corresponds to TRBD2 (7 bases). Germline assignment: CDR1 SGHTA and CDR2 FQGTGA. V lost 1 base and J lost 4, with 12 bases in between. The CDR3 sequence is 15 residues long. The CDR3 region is CASSLIQGGADTQYF. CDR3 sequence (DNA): TGTGCCAGCAGCTTAATCCAAGGGGGGGCAGATACGCAGTATTTT.

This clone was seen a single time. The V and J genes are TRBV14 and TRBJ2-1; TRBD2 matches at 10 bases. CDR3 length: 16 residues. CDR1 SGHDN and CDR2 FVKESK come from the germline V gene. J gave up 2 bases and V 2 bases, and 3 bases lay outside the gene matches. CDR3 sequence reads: CASSQLAGVPYNEQFF. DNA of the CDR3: TGTGCCAGCAGCCAACTAGCGGGAGTCCCCTACAATGAGCAGTTCTTC.

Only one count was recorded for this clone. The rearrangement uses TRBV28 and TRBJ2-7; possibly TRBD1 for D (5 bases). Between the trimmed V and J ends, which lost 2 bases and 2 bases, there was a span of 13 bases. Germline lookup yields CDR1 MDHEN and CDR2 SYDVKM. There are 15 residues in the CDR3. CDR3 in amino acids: CASSLNVRVPYEQYF. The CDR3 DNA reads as TGTGCCAGCAGTTTAAATGTCAGGGTGCCCTACGAGCAGTACTTC.